This passage covers 21 T cell receptor beta chains from one sample sequenced in a study of shared clonotypes between healthy human individuals. Clones were read by immunoSEQ multiplex PCR, and TCRdb kept only the in-frame ones, dropping some. The sample contains about 640,000 clones, around 72% of which appear only once. The sample taken for sequencing was memory CD4+ T cells sorted from blood. Described subset: CD45RA-negative fraction. The receptors shown here come from a woman under 40 in good health.

This sequence joins TRBV28 and TRBJ1-2, with D hard to call. The CDR3 is 13 amino acids. Trimming pared 6 bases from V and 4 bases from J, leaving 12 bases between. Germline CDR1 reads MDHEN; CDR2 reads SYDVKM. As DNA, the CDR3 is TGTGCCAGCAGGCTCAAGTCGATCTATGGCTACACCTTC. It codes for CASRLKSIYGYTF.

This clone was observed a few times. The J gene is TRBJ1-3, the V gene TRBV19; D call uncertain. Germline CDR1 reads LNHDA; CDR2 reads SQIVND (reference sequence). CDR3 length: 14 residues. The V end was cut by 4 bases, the J end by 0 bases, with 7 bases between. The chain's CDR3 is CASSTGYSGNTIYF. In nucleotides, the CDR3 is TGTGCCAGTAGTACAGGCTACTCTGGAAACACCATATATTTT.

The chain recombines TRBV2 with TRBJ2-4; 10 nucleotides match TRBD2. This CDR3 has 17 amino acids. The trim removed 4 bases at V and 0 bases at J, leaving 6 bases unmatched. Germline values: CDR1 SNHLY, CDR2 FYNNEI. CDR3 coding DNA: TGTGCCAGCAGTGCAAGGACTAGCGGAGAAGCCAAAAACATTCAGTACTTC. It codes for CASSARTSGEAKNIQYF.

The chain is built from TRBV5-1 and TRBJ2-7; D is unclear. The germline gives CDR1 SGHRS, CDR2 YFSETQ. This CDR3 has 12 amino acids. The V end lost 8 bases, the J end lost 2 bases, and 11 bases lay between the germline ends. CDR3 loop: CARPHLTYEQYF. The CDR3 region has the DNA TGCGCCAGGCCCCATTTAACCTACGAGCAGTACTTC.

This clone was picked up one time. The genes are TRBV2 and TRBJ1-2; maybe TRBD1 (6 bases). V was clipped by 9 bases and J by 0 bases, with 11 bases between them. Germline V gene sequence: CDR1 SNHLY, CDR2 FYNNEI. This CDR3 comprises 13 residues. The CDR3 spells CASTGLANYGYTF. The CDR3 DNA sequence: TGTGCCAGTACAGGGTTAGCTAACTATGGCTACACCTTC.

The chain has TRBV5-1 and TRBJ2-5, with 7 bases aligning to TRBD1. The J segment lost 1 base and the V segment lost 4 bases, leaving 4 bases of the junction unmatched. CDR3 length: 14 residues. The germline V gene has CDR1 SGHRS and CDR2 YFSETQ. The CDR3 nucleotides read TGCGCCAGCAGCGGTGGGACAGCCCAAGAGACCCAGTACTTC. Its protein product is CASSGGTAQETQYF.

This clone was seen only a few times. The chain uses TRBV7-2 and TRBJ2-7; D might be TRBD1 or TRBD2, each matching 7 bases. CDR1 and CDR2 (germline): SGHTA, FQGNSA. The CDR3 is made up of 15 amino acids. Trimming pared 5 bases from V and 7 bases from J, leaving 21 bases between. The CDR3 coding sequence is TGTGCCAGCAGCCCAGGGGGGGGGTTTTCGCGAGAGCAGTACTTC. Protein sequence: CASSPGGGFSREQYF.

This chain joins TRBV28 and TRBJ2-7; D is possibly TRBD2 (5 bases). There are 17 residues in the CDR3. V was trimmed by 6 bases and J by 2 bases, leaving 23 bases between them. CDR1 is MDHEN and CDR2 is SYDVKM in the germline V gene. The CDR3 loop is CASRNSPDSFFTYEQYF. The CDR3 coding sequence is TGTGCCAGCAGAAATTCCCCGGACTCCTTTTTCACCTACGAGCAGTACTTC.

The chain combines TRBV28 with TRBJ2-7, with 12 bases lining up with TRBD2. The germline V gene encodes CDR1 MDHEN and CDR2 SYDVKM. Germline trimming cut 5 bases from V and 0 bases from J; bases unmatched to any gene: 5. The CDR3 covers 16 residues. The CDR3 sequence: CASSQGLAGPSYEQYF. The CDR3 DNA reads as TGTGCCAGCAGTCAGGGACTAGCGGGCCCCTCCTACGAGCAGTACTTC.

The V gene is TRBV28, the J gene TRBJ2-7; D is undetermined. The CDR3 loop spans 15 amino acids. CDR1 is MDHEN, CDR2 SYDVKM, per germline. The V and J ends lost 1 base and 4 bases respectively, with 14 bases between them. The CDR3 protein is CASSLLYLQGYEQYF. The DNA of the CDR3 is TGTGCCAGCAGTTTATTATACCTTCAAGGTTACGAGCAGTACTTC.

The rearrangement uses TRBV10-3 and TRBJ1-2; possibly TRBD1 for D (6 bases). Germline loops: CDR1 ENHRY, CDR2 SYGVKD. Trimming left V 3 bases short and J 5 bases short, with 19 bases between. This CDR3 region has 16 residues. CDR3 coding DNA: TGTGCCATCAGTGAAGGGGCCCTCGACAGGTCGTATGGCTACACCTTC. Translating gives CAISEGALDRSYGYTF.

V gene TRBV2 combines with J gene TRBJ1-1, with 7 bases lining up with TRBD1. The V segment lost 10 bases and the J segment 1 base; nucleotides outside the gene matches: 3. There are 12 residues in the CDR3. From germline, CDR1 is SNHLY and CDR2 FYNNEI. CDR3 sequence (DNA): TGTGCCACATGGGACAGGAACACTGAAGCTTTCTTT. This codes for CATWDRNTEAFF. Filled out from reference TRBV2 and TRBJ1-1, the complete variable domain reads EPEVTQTPSHQVTQMGQEVILRCVPISNHLYFYWYRQILGQKVEFLVSFYNNEISEKSEIFDDQFSVERPDGSNFTLKIRSTKLEDSAMYFCATWDRNTEAFFGQGTRLTVV.

This sequence joins TRBV29-1 and TRBJ2-7, with TRBD1 identical over 8 bases. V was clipped by 5 bases and J by 2 bases; unmatched bases: 17. CDR1 and CDR2 (germline): SQVTM, ANQGSEA. The CDR3 has 17 amino acids. CDR3 coding DNA: TGCAGCGTTTTTGGCCCTCCGACAGGGGCCAACGCCTACGAGCAGTACTTC. Amino acid sequence: CSVFGPPTGANAYEQYF.

The chain has TRBV20-1 and TRBJ2-5; D gene ambiguous. Trimming pared 5 bases from V and 5 bases from J, leaving 6 bases between. Germline lookup yields CDR1 DFQATT and CDR2 SNEGSKA (reference sequence). The length of the CDR3 is 10 residues. The CDR3 is CSAFDETQYF. Here the CDR3 DNA reads TGCAGTGCTTTCGACGAGACCCAGTACTTC.

V usage is TRBV10-3 and J usage is TRBJ2-5; 14 positions agree with TRBD2. Trimming removed 10 bases from V and 5 bases from J; junction bases left unmatched: 9. The CDR3 loop spans 15 amino acids. Germline V CDR1 and CDR2: ENHRY, SYGVKD. In DNA form, the CDR3 reads TGTGCCACCGGAGCGACTAGCGGGAGGGGGGAGACCCAGTACTTC. As protein: CATGATSGRGETQYF.

The sample holds many counts of this clone. The genes are TRBV6-1 and TRBJ2-3, with a weak D call TRBD1 (6 bases). V shed 11 bases and J shed 2 bases, with 11 bases lying between them. The CDR3 has 12 residues. Germline loops: CDR1 MNHNS, CDR2 SASEGT. CDR3 in amino acids: CAGQLDTDTQYF. CDR3 DNA sequence: TGTGCCGGACAGTTAGACACAGATACGCAGTATTTT.

The rearrangement uses TRBV7-6 and TRBJ2-3; D is perhaps TRBD1 (5 bases). V lost 0 bases to trimming and J lost 2 bases, with 9 bases between them. The germline gives CDR1 SGHVS, CDR2 FNYEAQ. The CDR3 contains 15 residues. The CDR3 DNA reads TGTGCCAGCAGCTTAGCCGGACACTCCACAGATACGCAGTATTTT. This encodes CASSLAGHSTDTQYF.

V gene TRBV6-5 combines with J gene TRBJ2-1; D might be TRBD2 (6 bases). The V and J ends lost 4 bases and 0 bases respectively, with 10 bases between them. The V gene's germline CDR1 is MNHEY and CDR2 SVGAGI. The CDR3 has 15 residues. The CDR3 spells CASSLDYHSYNEQFF. The DNA of the CDR3 is TGTGCCAGCAGTTTGGACTATCACTCCTACAATGAGCAGTTCTTC.

The chain recombines TRBV11-2 with TRBJ2-3, with D perhaps assigned TRBD1 or TRBD2 (5 bases each). V was trimmed by 4 bases and J by 1 base, leaving 18 bases between them. The CDR3 runs 17 residues. From germline, CDR1 is SGHAT and CDR2 FQNNGV. CDR3 loop: CASSSHGWDPGTDTQYF. In DNA form, the CDR3 reads TGTGCCAGCAGCTCCCACGGATGGGACCCCGGCACAGATACGCAGTATTTT.

The chain couples TRBV7-3 to TRBJ2-2, with D hard to call. Trimming took off 3 bases at V and 0 bases at J, with 5 bases between the two ends. The CDR3 totals 14 residues. From germline, CDR1 is SGHTA and CDR2 FQGTGA. In DNA form, the CDR3 reads TGTGCCAGCAGCTTTAACGCGAACACCGGGGAGCTGTTTTTT. This gives the protein CASSFNANTGELFF. The complete variable domain, with remaining parts taken from reference TRBV7-3 and TRBJ2-2, reads GAGVSQTPSNKVTEKGKYVELRCDPISGHTALYWYRQSLGQGPEFLIYFQGTGAADDSGLPNDRFFAVRPEGSVSTLKIQRTERGDSAVYLCASSFNANTGELFFGEGSRLTVL.

This clone came up a few times. This rearrangement joins TRBV2 to TRBJ2-7, with 7 bases identical to TRBD1. This CDR3 region has 13 residues. Germline-derived CDR1 and CDR2 are SNHLY and FYNNEI. Germline trimming cut 5 bases from V and 2 bases from J; bases unmatched to any gene: 3. The CDR3 DNA is TGTGCCAGCAGTAGGGACAGCCCCTACGAGCAGTACTTC. This translates into CASSRDSPYEQYF.